Each of the 21 T cell receptor beta chains below was sequenced from the same sample in a study of human T cells and chemical hapten exposure. Using its own MiXCR run on the RACE reads, TCRdb lists one record per CDR3 protein. The sample shows 30,000 to 35,000 distinct CDR3 sequences, less than 8% of them seen only once. Time point in this sample: healthy volunteer bleed at 2 weeks. Someone pulled total RNA out of unfractionated whole blood. Sequencing was performed on whole blood. The receptors were sampled from a human donor in good health. Some clones in this sample may be carry-over from other donors' samples.

This clonotype occurred many times. The chain links TRBV20-1 to TRBJ1-5, with D perhaps matching TRBD1 (5 bases). The germline gives CDR1 DFQATT, CDR2 SNEGSKA (reference sequence). Deletions cut 1 base from V and 7 bases from J, with 14 bases between. This CDR3 contains 14 residues. The CDR3 coding sequence is TGCAGTGCTAGAGGACGAACGGGGGGACAGCCCCAGCATTTT. This encodes CSARGRTGGQPQHF.

This clonotype has at least ten counts. V is TRBV29-1 and J is TRBJ1-1; 7 bases are shared with TRBD1. Germline trimming cut 7 bases from V and 8 bases from J; bases unmatched to any gene: 16. The CDR3 consists of 14 residues. Germline V gene data show CDR1 as SQVTM and CDR2 as ANQGSEA. The CDR3 loop is CSAKGNRGDLEAFF. The DNA for the CDR3 is TGCAGCGCAAAGGGGAACAGGGGTGATTTGGAAGCTTTCTTT.

This clonotype has ten or more counts. V usage is TRBV2 and J usage is TRBJ1-5, with D unresolved. Trimming cost V 6 bases and J 0 bases, with 9 bases left between them. The CDR3 has 14 residues. Germline lookup yields CDR1 SNHLY and CDR2 FYNNEI. The CDR3 nucleotides read TGTGCCAGCAGCCGGGAGCATAGCAATCAGCCCCAGCATTTT. This codes for CASSREHSNQPQHF.

The genes are TRBV20-1 and TRBJ1-2; possibly TRBD1 for D (6 bases). Trimming pared 5 bases from V and 5 bases from J, leaving 12 bases between. The CDR3 runs to 12 residues. Germline-derived CDR1 and CDR2 are DFQATT and SNEGSKA (reference sequence). In DNA, the CDR3 is TGCAGTGCTTCCGGGACAACGTATGGCTACACCTTC. This gives the protein CSASGTTYGYTF.

The table lists this clonotype with a few counts. The DNA of the CDR3 is TGTGCCAGCAGCTTAGGGTCAGGTCATTCACCCCTCCACTTT. Translating it yields CASSLGSGHSPLHF. The rearrangement links TRBV11-2 to TRBJ1-6; D is ambiguous. The V gene lost 1 base and the J gene lost 8 bases, with 9 bases spanning the gap. The V gene's germline CDR1 is SGHAT and CDR2 FQNNGV. The CDR3 contains 14 residues. Filled out from reference TRBV11-2 and TRBJ1-6, the complete variable domain reads EAGVAQSPRYKIIEKRQSVAFWCNPISGHATLYWYQQILGQGPKLLIQFQNNGVVDDSQLPKDRFSAERLKGVDSTLKIQPAKLEDSAVYLCASSLGSGHSPLHFGNGTRLTVT.

V gene TRBV20-1 combines with J gene TRBJ1-1; D is undetermined. The CDR3 loop spans 12 amino acids. Trimming stripped 7 bases from V and 1 base from J, with 10 bases between. Germline CDR1 and CDR2: DFQATT and SNEGSKA (reference sequence). CDR3 nucleotides: TGCAGTGGACACGCTCCGAACACTGAAGCTTTCTTT. It translates to CSGHAPNTEAFF.

J is TRBJ2-3 and V is TRBV7-2; 8 positions agree with TRBD1. J lost 3 bases, V lost 5 bases, and 7 bases had no gene match. The germline V gene has CDR1 SGHTA and CDR2 FQGNSA. The CDR3 has 15 residues. Here the CDR3 reads CASSMDRESTDTQYF. The CDR3 nucleotides are TGTGCCAGCAGCATGGACAGGGAGTCAACAGATACGCAGTATTTT.

The chain joins TRBV7-9 to TRBJ2-7; TRBD2 agrees at 15 bases. Per germline, CDR1 SEHNR and CDR2 FQNEAQ (reference sequence). The CDR3 has 18 residues. Trimming removed 5 bases from V and 0 bases from J; junction bases left unmatched: 8. CDR3 in amino acids: CASSNGLAGGGNSYEQYF. The CDR3 region has the DNA TGTGCCAGCAGCAACGGACTAGCGGGAGGGGGTAACTCCTACGAGCAGTACTTC.

This clonotype was detected ten times or more. This chain connects TRBV6-5 to TRBJ1-1; 11 bases agree with TRBD1. The J segment lost 8 bases and the V segment lost 1 base, leaving 9 bases of the junction unmatched. The CDR3 has 16 amino acids. The germline V gene has CDR1 MNHEY and CDR2 SVGAGI. CDR3 nucleotides: TGTGCCAGCAGTTACTTTGTCGGGACAGGGGGAGGGGAAGCTTTCTTT. Protein sequence: CASSYFVGTGGGEAFF.

This clonotype was detected ten times or more. The CDR3 protein is CASSPQTNYGYTF. CDR3 coding DNA: TGTGCCAGCAGCCCACAGACTAACTATGGCTACACCTTC. The chain recombines TRBV7-2 with TRBJ1-2; no clear D gene. CDR1 is SGHTA, CDR2 FQGNSA, per germline. Trimming stripped 5 bases from V and 0 bases from J, with 7 bases between. CDR3 length: 13 residues.

This clonotype was seen ten or more times. V gene TRBV28 combines with J gene TRBJ1-1; no clear D gene. The CDR3 consists of 13 residues. Germline-derived CDR1 and CDR2 are MDHEN and SYDVKM. Deletions cut 3 bases from V and 2 bases from J, with 7 bases between. CDR3 amino acids: CASSFFVNTEAFF. The CDR3 bases are TGTGCCAGCAGTTTTTTTGTTAACACTGAAGCTTTCTTT.

This clonotype showed up many times. The CDR3 DNA reads as TGTGCCAGCAGCTTGGCCGGTAGCGGAAACTCCTACGAGCAGTACTTC. Its translation is CASSLAGSGNSYEQYF. The chain combines TRBV5-6 with TRBJ2-7; maybe TRBD2 (6 bases). CDR3 length equals 16 residues. The V end was cut by 0 bases, the J end by 0 bases, with 13 bases between. Per the germline V gene, CDR1 is SGHDT and CDR2 is YYEEEE. Looking up the rest from reference TRBV5-6 and TRBJ2-7 gives the full variable domain: DAGVTQSPTHLIKTRGQQVTLRCSPKSGHDTVSWYQQALGQGPQFIFQYYEEEERQRGNFPDRFSGHQFPNYSSELNVNALLLGDSALYLCASSLAGSGNSYEQYFGPGTRLTVT.

This clonotype turned up a few times. The chain carries TRBV7-6 and TRBJ2-7, with 15 bases fitting TRBD2. The germline V gene has CDR1 SGHVS and CDR2 FNYEAQ. V lost 5 bases and J lost 0; bases outside the gene matches: 5. This CDR3 comprises 17 residues. This CDR3 is CASSAEGLAGGSYEQYF. Here the CDR3 DNA reads TGTGCCAGCAGCGCCGAGGGACTAGCGGGAGGCTCCTACGAGCAGTACTTC.

As DNA, the CDR3 is TGTGCCAGCTCACCTCCGGTGCAGGCGAACACTGAAGCTTTCTTT. Translated, it gives CASSPPVQANTEAFF. V gene TRBV18 combines with J gene TRBJ1-1; no reliable D call. CDR1 KGHSH and CDR2 LQKENI come from the germline V gene. V lost 3 bases and J lost 1, with 12 bases in between. This CDR3 region has 15 residues.

The J gene is TRBJ2-1, the V gene TRBV27; 9 bases match TRBD2. Unmatched junction bases numbered 9, after V lost 6 bases and J lost 3 bases. The CDR3 has 16 residues. Germline values: CDR1 MNHEY, CDR2 SMNVEV (reference sequence). The CDR3 DNA sequence: TGTGCCAGCAGCCTCAGGTGGCGGGGGGGCTACAATGAGCAGTTCTTC. Residues: CASSLRWRGGYNEQFF.

The chain uses TRBV6-2 or TRBV6-3 and TRBJ2-1; 8 nucleotides align to TRBD2. Trimming at V came to 5 bases and at J to 15 bases, leaving 15 bases not matched to a gene. Germline assignment: CDR1 MNHEY and CDR2 SVGEGT. This CDR3 contains 14 residues. The CDR3 DNA is TGTGCCAGCAGTCCCAGAGAGGCTTCTAGCGGGTGGTTCTTC. Protein: CASSPREASSGWFF.

This clonotype was observed many times. The chain uses TRBV6-5 and TRBJ1-1, with D hard to call. This CDR3 comprises 12 residues. Trimming pared 7 bases from V and 2 bases from J, leaving 8 bases between. Germline values: CDR1 MNHEY, CDR2 SVGAGI. Here the CDR3 DNA reads TGTGCCAGCACGGGCAGAAACACTGAAGCTTTCTTT. It translates to CASTGRNTEAFF.

The chain couples TRBV5-1 to TRBJ2-7; D could derive from TRBD1 or TRBD2 (5 bases each). Germline CDR1 SGHRS, CDR2 YFSETQ. Trimming cost V 2 bases and J 2 bases, with 14 bases left between them. This CDR3 is built from 15 residues. The CDR3 is CASSLPGTDTYEQYF. As DNA, the CDR3 is TGCGCCAGCAGCTTACCCGGGACGGATACCTACGAGCAGTACTTC.

The chain joins TRBV7-9 to TRBJ2-2; weak D call: TRBD2 (6 bases). V shed 2 bases and J shed 6 bases, with 16 bases lying between them. The CDR3 extends over 16 amino acids. Germline CDR1 is SEHNR and CDR2 is FQNEAQ (reference sequence). CDR3 sequence: CASSLTGLTPSGELFF. The CDR3 DNA sequence: TGTGCCAGCAGCTTAACGGGACTTACCCCGTCCGGGGAGCTGTTTTTT.

This clonotype came up a few times. The chain uses TRBV6-2 or TRBV6-3 and TRBJ1-1, with D maybe TRBD1 (5 bases). The length of the CDR3 is 16 residues. The germline V and J ends were trimmed by 5 bases and 3 bases, with 19 bases remaining between them. Germline loops: CDR1 MNHEY, CDR2 SVGEGT. The DNA of the CDR3 is TGTGCCAGCAGTCAGGGAGTAGGGGAGCGCTACACTGAAGCTTTCTTT. Protein sequence: CASSQGVGERYTEAFF.

This clonotype was observed at least ten times. The rearrangement uses TRBV28 and TRBJ2-7; possibly TRBD1 for D (5 bases). Germline V gene sequence: CDR1 MDHEN, CDR2 SYDVKM. The germline V and J ends were trimmed by 6 bases and 0 bases, with 9 bases remaining between them. The CDR3 loop spans 13 amino acids. CDR3 in DNA: TGTGCCAGCAGAAGACAGAGCTCCTACGAGCAGTACTTC. Its translation is CASRRQSSYEQYF.